What follows are 6 T cell receptor beta chains derived from one specimen sequenced in a study of response to subunit inactivated influenza vaccine. In TCRdb, the RT-PCR reads were re-called with MiXCR into one record per CDR3 protein. Here the sample spans 500,000 to 600,000 distinct CDR3 sequences, roughly 12% being singletons. Sequences were derived from PBMCs from blood, sampled on the day of vaccination. These receptors came from a man aged 50 to 60 who received an inactivated influenza vaccine.

This clonotype appeared a few times. The chain employs TRBV12-3 or TRBV12-4 and TRBJ2-3; D is possibly TRBD1 or TRBD2 (5 bases each). The CDR3 runs 15 residues. V lost 6 bases, J lost 1 base, and 14 bases lay in between. The DNA of the CDR3 is TGTGCCAGCAGGGTTAGCATGGGGGGCACAGATACGCAGTATTTT. This sequence encodes CASRVSMGGTDTQYF.

This clonotype was seen many times. The rearrangement uses TRBV5-1 and TRBJ2-1; 8 nucleotides line up with TRBD1. This CDR3 region has 14 residues. With 2 bases clipped from V and 6 bases from J, the junction kept 4 bases outside the gene matches. Looked up from germline, CDR1 is SGHRS and CDR2 is YFSETQ. The CDR3 here is CASSFQGAGNEQFF. In DNA, the CDR3 is TGCGCCAGCAGCTTCCAGGGGGCCGGCAATGAGCAGTTCTTC.

The V call is TRBV20-1, the J call TRBJ1-1; TRBD1 matches 9 bases. Germline assignment: CDR1 DFQATT and CDR2 SNEGSKA (reference sequence). This CDR3 spans 12 amino acids. Trimming removed 1 base from V and 11 bases from J; junction bases left unmatched: 5. This CDR3 reads CSARGDRAAAFF. For the CDR3, the DNA is TGCAGTGCTAGAGGGGACAGGGCGGCGGCTTTCTTT.

Points on this clonotype: An end of the junction does not agree with germline; a read error may underlie this. The V gene is TRBV7-9, the J gene TRBJ2-1; TRBD2 aligns across 7 bases. In germline, CDR1 is SEHNR, CDR2 FQNEAQ (reference sequence). This CDR3 has 12 residues. For the CDR3, the DNA is TGTGCCAGCAGCTTAGGAGCGGGACCCCTGGGCTTC. Its translation is CASSLGAGPLGF.

The table lists this clonotype with a few counts. The chain has TRBV10-3 and TRBJ2-1; 9 bases align to TRBD2. CDR1 and CDR2 from the germline V gene are ENHRY and SYGVKD. The length of the CDR3 is 15 residues. Trimming took 10 bases from V and 4 from J; bases not matched to a gene: 11. The CDR3 DNA follows: TGTGCCAGCCAGGAGGAGCGGGAGGTTTACAATGAGCAGTTCTTC. Protein product: CASQEEREVYNEQFF.

This clonotype was picked up many times. The gene calls are TRBV5-1 and TRBJ2-4, with D perhaps being TRBD1 or TRBD2 (5 bases each). The V and J ends lost 4 bases and 8 bases respectively, with 16 bases between them. Germline V gene sequence: CDR1 SGHRS, CDR2 YFSETQ. The CDR3 spans 14 residues. CDR3 nucleotide sequence: TGCGCCAGCAGCCCGGACGGGGCGAGGGACATTCAGTACTTC. Translating it yields CASSPDGARDIQYF.